A selection of T cell receptor beta chains follows, all from one sample in a study of cytomegalovirus exposure and HLA in healthy donors. TCRdb's copy holds only in-frame clones and misses some; the assay was immunoSEQ multiplex PCR. The data show about 160,000 clones, 65% to 80% seen once. Sequencing used PBMCs. These receptors were obtained from a female donor in good health and CMV-seronegative. Both conserved end residues are trimmed from each CDR3. The order of the fields is clone size, CDR3 length, V gene, J gene, CDR3 protein. Size is omitted from some rows. Given values are once, few, many or a class for expanded clones.

few	11	TRBV11-3	TRBJ2-5	ASSLAGKETQY
NA	12	TRBV19	TRBJ1-1	ASSTGVMNTEAF
few	13	TRBV7-9	TRBJ1-1	ASSPFDQGNTEAF
NA	14	TRBV28	TRBJ1-1	ASSPYPSGGNTEAF
NA	11	TRBV6-1	TRBJ2-3	ASSLATTDTQY
NA	10	TRBV28	TRBJ1-2	ASSPTEYGYT
NA	16	TRBV4-2	TRBJ2-1	ASSQVALAGGTGNEQF
once	13	TRBV7-2	TRBJ1-3	ASSLVEGAGNTIY
NA	12	TRBV6-5	TRBJ1-2	ASSPRGGLVDYT
few	13	TRBV7-8	TRBJ1-1	ASSLLDRLLNEAF
few	12	TRBV6-1	TRBJ1-5	ASSPRNSNQPQH
NA	13	TRBV9	TRBJ2-7	ASSVAGTGRYEQY
NA	12	TRBV7-9	TRBJ2-7	ASSSRTGIYEQY
NA	13	TRBV2	TRBJ1-4	ASSREGAANEKLF
NA	15	TRBV2	TRBJ2-3	ASSDPFSGVGTDTQY
many	12	TRBV2	TRBJ1-1	ASSETGLGTEAF
NA	12	TRBV7-9	TRBJ1-4	ASMTGTGREKLF
NA	10	TRBV7-2	TRBJ1-2	ASSLARGGYT
NA	11	TRBV18	TRBJ1-1	ASSREQFTEAF
NA	15	TRBV10-1	TRBJ1-5	ASMLVGQGAGNQPQH